One TCR beta chain is described in this entry. The antigen is undetermined. This entry belongs to a study of early T cells in non-severe SARS-CoV-2 infection. The overall study: Investigators sequenced bulk RNA drawn from unsorted whole blood, and chains remained unpaired.

Germline trimming cut 3 bases from V and 5 bases from J; bases unmatched to any gene: 4. The CDR3 runs 14 residues. Germline CDR1 and CDR2: SGDLS and YYNGEE. Notes on the study in general: Matching results from VDJdb favored anti-spike CD8 responses, leaving private and CD4 specificities undetected.

Individual cDNA molecules were tagged with unique molecular identifiers. TCRdb fed the 5' RACE reads into MiXCR, producing one record per CDR3 protein. Among fewer than 80,000 distinct CDR3 sequences, about 13% were seen once, and the ten largest hold approximately 4.7%. Sequenced sample: whole blood. This chain uses TRBV9 with TRBJ2-3; 9 nucleotides match TRBD2. This clonotype was sampled from an adult who was a healthcare worker with PCR-confirmed SARS-CoV-2 infection or an uninfected control (not recorded which). In DNA form, the CDR3 reads TGTGCCAGCAGCGGCGGGAGGGCCGGAGATACGCAGTATTTT. Its translation is CASSGGRAGDTQYF.